Shown below are 7 T cell receptor beta chains from a single sample sequenced in a study of cytomegalovirus exposure and HLA in healthy donors. The PCR used 60 Vbeta and 13 Jbeta primers. The repertoire was sequenced with immunoSEQ multiplex PCR; TCRdb's copy has only in-frame clones and lacks some. Of approximately 190,000 clones in the sample, 80% are singletons; the top ten hold roughly 6.7%. The sequencing sample was made of PBMCs. These receptors all come from a man aged 35-49 years in good health and CMV-seropositive.

The chain combines TRBV27 with TRBJ2-7; possible D gene TRBD2, 6 bases. CDR3 length equals 14 residues. Germline CDR1 reads MNHEY; CDR2 reads SMNVEV (reference sequence). Between the trimmed V and J ends, which lost 7 bases and 0 bases, there was a span of 13 bases. The CDR3 region has the DNA TGTGCCAGCATAGGAGGGGAATCCTCCTACGAGCAGTACTTC. This encodes CASIGGESSYEQYF.

By frequency in the sample, this clone is medium-sized. This chain joins TRBV19 and TRBJ1-2, with D tentatively TRBD1 (6 bases). Between the trimmed V and J ends, which lost 5 bases and 5 bases, there was a span of 12 bases. Germline V lookup: CDR1 LNHDA, CDR2 SQIVND (reference sequence). The CDR3 loop spans 13 amino acids. The CDR3 protein is CASSPGHSYGYTF. As DNA, the CDR3 is TGTGCCAGTAGTCCGGGACACTCATATGGCTACACCTTC.

This clone was detected once. The rearrangement links TRBV6-5 to TRBJ2-1; TRBD1 matches 12 bases. Losses at the gene ends were 2 bases for V and 9 bases for J; bases not matched to a gene: 2. Looked up from germline, CDR1 is MNHEY and CDR2 is SVGAGI. The CDR3 is made up of 14 amino acids. The CDR3 DNA reads TGTGCCAGCAGTTACGGGACAGGGGGCCGTGAGCAGTTCTTC. Translation: CASSYGTGGREQFF.

This chain links TRBV18 with TRBJ2-7, with TRBD1 matching 8 bases. CDR3 length: 15 amino acids. CDR1 and CDR2 (germline): KGHSH, LQKENI. V lost 2 bases, J lost 1 base, and 4 bases stayed unmatched. This chain's CDR3 is CASSPKGQGSYEQYF. In DNA, the CDR3 is TGTGCCAGCTCACCAAAAGGACAGGGATCCTACGAGCAGTACTTC.

This chain links TRBV19 with TRBJ1-3; 8 bases map to TRBD1. Trimming at V came to 2 bases and at J to 1 base, leaving 7 bases not matched to a gene. Per germline, CDR1 LNHDA and CDR2 SQIVND (reference sequence). The CDR3 contains 17 residues. The CDR3: CASSIRPGGASGNTIYF. The CDR3 region has the DNA TGTGCCAGTAGTATACGTCCAGGGGGCGCGTCTGGAAACACCATATATTTT.

The genes are TRBV5-6 and TRBJ2-7; perhaps TRBD2 as D (5 bases). The CDR3 consists of 16 residues. Per the germline V gene, CDR1 is SGHDT and CDR2 is YYEEEE. V was pared by 4 bases and J by 0 bases, with 17 bases between. The CDR3 here is CASSPDGTRVSYEQYF. CDR3 bases: TGTGCCAGCAGCCCCGATGGCACGCGGGTCTCCTACGAGCAGTACTTC.

The V gene is TRBV7-2, the J gene TRBJ2-7; 7 bases line up with TRBD1. The CDR3 runs to 15 residues. V dropped 4 bases and J dropped 0; count of bases not matched to a gene: 6. Germline assignment: CDR1 SGHTA and CDR2 FQGNSA. The DNA for the CDR3 is TGTGCCAGCAGCTCCGAGACAGGGAGCTCCTACGAGCAGTACTTC. Protein: CASSSETGSSYEQYF.